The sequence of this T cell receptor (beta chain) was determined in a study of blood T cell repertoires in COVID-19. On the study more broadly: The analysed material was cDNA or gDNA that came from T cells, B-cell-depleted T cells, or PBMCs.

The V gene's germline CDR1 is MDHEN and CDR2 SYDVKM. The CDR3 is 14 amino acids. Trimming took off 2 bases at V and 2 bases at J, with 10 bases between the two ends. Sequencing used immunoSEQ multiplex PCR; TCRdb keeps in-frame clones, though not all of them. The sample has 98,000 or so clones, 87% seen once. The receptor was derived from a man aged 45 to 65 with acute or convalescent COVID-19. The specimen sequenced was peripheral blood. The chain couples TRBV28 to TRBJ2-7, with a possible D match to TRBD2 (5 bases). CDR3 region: CASSLRGYPYEQYF. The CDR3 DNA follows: TGTGCCAGCAGTTTACGAGGGTACCCCTACGAGCAGTACTTC.